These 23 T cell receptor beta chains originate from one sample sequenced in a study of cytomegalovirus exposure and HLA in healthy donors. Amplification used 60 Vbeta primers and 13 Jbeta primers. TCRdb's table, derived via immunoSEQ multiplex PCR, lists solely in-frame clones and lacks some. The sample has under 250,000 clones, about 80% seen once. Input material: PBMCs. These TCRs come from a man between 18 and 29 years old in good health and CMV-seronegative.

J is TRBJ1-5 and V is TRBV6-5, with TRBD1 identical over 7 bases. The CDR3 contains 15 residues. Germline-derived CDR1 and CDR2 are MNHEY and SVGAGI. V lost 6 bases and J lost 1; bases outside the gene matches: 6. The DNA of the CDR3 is TGTGCCAGCAGCAGGACGACAGGGAGCAATCAGCCCCAGCATTTT. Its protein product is CASSRTTGSNQPQHF.

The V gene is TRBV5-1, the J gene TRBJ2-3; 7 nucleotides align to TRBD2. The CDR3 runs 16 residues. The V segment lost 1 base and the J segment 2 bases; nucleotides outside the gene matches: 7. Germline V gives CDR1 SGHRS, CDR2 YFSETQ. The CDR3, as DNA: TGCGCCAGCAGCTTGTATCAGCGGGGACCCACAGATACGCAGTATTTT. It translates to CASSLYQRGPTDTQYF.

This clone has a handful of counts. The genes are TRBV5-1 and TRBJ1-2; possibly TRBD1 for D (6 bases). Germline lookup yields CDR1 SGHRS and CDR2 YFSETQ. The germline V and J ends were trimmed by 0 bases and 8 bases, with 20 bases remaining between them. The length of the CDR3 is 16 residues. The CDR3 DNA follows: TGCGCCAGCAGCTTGGATGGACAGACCCCTTTAGGAGGCTACACCTTC. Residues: CASSLDGQTPLGGYTF. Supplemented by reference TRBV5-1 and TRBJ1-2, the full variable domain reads KAGVTQTPRYLIKTRGQQVTLSCSPISGHRSVSWYQQTPGQGLQFLFEYFSETQRNKGNFPGRFSGRQFSNSRSEMNVSTLELGDSALYLCASSLDGQTPLGGYTFGSGTRLTVV.

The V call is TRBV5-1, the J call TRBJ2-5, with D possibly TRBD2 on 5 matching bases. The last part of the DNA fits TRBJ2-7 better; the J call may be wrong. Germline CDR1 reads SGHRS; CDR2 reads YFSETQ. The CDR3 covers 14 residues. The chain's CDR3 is CASSLVDFSYEQYF. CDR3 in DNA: TGCGCCAGCAGCTTGGTGGACTTCTCCTACGAGCAGTACTTC.

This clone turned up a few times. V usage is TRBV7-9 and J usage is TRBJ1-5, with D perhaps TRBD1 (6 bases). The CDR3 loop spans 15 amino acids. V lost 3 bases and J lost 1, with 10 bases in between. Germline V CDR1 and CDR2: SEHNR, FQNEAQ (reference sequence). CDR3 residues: CASSLGTGSNQPQHF. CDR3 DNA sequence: TGTGCCAGCAGCTTGGGAACAGGGAGCAATCAGCCCCAGCATTTT.

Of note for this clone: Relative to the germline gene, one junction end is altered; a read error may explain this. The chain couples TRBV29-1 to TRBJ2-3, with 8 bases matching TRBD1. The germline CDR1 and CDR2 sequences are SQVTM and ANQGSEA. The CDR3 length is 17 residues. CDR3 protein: CSVEDRGAQGGTDAQYF. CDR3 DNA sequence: TGCAGCGTTGAAGATCGAGGTGCACAGGGGGGCACAGATGCGCAGTATTTT.

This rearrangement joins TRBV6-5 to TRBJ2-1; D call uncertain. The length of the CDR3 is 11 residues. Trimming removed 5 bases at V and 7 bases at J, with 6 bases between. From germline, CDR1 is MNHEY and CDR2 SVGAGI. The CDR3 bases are TGTGCCAGCAGTACAGTAAATGAGCAGTTCTTC. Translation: CASSTVNEQFF.

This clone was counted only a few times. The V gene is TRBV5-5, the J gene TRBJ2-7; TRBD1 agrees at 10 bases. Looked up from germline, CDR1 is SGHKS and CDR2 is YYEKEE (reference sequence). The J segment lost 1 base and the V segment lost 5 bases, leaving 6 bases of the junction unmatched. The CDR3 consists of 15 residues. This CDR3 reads CASRLDRGSSYEQYF. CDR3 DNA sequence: TGTGCCAGCAGGCTGGACAGGGGGTCTTCCTACGAGCAGTACTTC.

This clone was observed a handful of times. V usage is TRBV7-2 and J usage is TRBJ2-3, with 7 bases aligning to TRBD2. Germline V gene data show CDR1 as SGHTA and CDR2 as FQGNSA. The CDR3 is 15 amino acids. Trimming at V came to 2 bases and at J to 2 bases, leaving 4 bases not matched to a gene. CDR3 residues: CASSLRAGHTDTQYF. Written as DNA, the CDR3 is TGTGCCAGCAGCTTACGAGCGGGGCACACAGATACGCAGTATTTT.

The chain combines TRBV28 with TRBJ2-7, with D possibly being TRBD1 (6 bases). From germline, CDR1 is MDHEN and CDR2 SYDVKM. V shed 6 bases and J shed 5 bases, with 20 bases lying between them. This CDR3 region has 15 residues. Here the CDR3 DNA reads TGTGCCAGCAGGAAACTAGGTCTTGGGGGCAACGAGCAGTACTTC. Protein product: CASRKLGLGGNEQYF. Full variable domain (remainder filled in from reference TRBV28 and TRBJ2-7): DVKVTQSSRYLVKRTGEKVFLECVQDMDHENMFWYRQDPGLGLRLIYFSYDVKMKEKGDIPEGYSVSREKKERFSLILESASTNQTSMYLCASRKLGLGGNEQYFGPGTRLTVT.

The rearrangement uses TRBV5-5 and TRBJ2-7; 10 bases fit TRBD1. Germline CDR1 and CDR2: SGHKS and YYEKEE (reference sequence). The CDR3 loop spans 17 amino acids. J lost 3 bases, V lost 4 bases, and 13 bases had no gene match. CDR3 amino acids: CASSPIKQGQGFYEQYF. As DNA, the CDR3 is TGTGCCAGCAGCCCCATCAAACAGGGACAGGGGTTCTACGAGCAGTACTTC.

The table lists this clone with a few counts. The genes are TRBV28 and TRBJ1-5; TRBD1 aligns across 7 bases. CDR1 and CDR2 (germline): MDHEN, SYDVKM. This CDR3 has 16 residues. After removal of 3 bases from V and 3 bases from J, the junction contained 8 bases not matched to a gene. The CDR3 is CASSFRQGGFNQPQHF. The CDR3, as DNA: TGTGCCAGCAGTTTTCGACAGGGCGGTTTCAATCAGCCCCAGCATTTT.

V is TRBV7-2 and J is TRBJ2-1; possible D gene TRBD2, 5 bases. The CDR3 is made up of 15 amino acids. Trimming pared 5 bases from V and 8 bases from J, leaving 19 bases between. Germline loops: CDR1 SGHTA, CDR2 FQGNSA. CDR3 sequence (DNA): TGTGCCAGCAGCCACGACTACCTTAAGACATATGAGCAGTTCTTC. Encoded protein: CASSHDYLKTYEQFF.

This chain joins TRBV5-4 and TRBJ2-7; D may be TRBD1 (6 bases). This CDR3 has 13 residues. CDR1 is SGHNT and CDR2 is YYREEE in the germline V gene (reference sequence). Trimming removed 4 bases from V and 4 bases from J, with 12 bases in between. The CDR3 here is CASSRPGEYEQYF. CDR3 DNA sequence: TGTGCCAGCAGCCGACCAGGGGAATACGAGCAGTACTTC.

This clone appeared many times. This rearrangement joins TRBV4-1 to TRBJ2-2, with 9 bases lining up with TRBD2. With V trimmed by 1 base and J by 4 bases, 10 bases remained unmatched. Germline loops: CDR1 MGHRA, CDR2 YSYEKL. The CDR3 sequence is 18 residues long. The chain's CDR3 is CASSQGGLAGVGTGELFF. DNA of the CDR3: TGCGCCAGCAGCCAAGGTGGGTTAGCGGGAGTCGGCACCGGGGAGCTGTTTTTT.

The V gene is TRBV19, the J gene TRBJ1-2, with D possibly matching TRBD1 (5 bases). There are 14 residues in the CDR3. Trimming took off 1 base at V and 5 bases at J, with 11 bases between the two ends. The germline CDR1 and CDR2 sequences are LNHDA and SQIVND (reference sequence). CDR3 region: CASSIGQISYGYTF. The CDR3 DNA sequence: TGTGCCAGTAGTATAGGACAGATATCGTATGGCTACACCTTC. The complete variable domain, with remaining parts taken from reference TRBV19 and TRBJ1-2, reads DGGITQSPKYLFRKEGQNVTLSCEQNLNHDAMYWYRQDPGQGLRLIYYSQIVNDFQKGDIAEGYSVSREKKESFPLTVTSAQKNPTAFYLCASSIGQISYGYTFGSGTRLTVV.

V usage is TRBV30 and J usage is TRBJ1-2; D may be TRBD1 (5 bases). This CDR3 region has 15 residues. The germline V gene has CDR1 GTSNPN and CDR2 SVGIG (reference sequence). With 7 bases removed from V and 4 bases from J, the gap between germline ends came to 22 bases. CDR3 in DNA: TGTGCCTCAACACCTAATAGACGGGGGGGCTATGGCTACACCTTC. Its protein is CASTPNRRGGYGYTF.

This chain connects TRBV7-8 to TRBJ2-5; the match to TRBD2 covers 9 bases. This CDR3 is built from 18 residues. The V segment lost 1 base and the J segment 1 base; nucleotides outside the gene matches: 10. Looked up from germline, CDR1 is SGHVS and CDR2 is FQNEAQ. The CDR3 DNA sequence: TGTGCCAGCAGCTTAGTAGCGGGAGAAGTCCCAGGCCAAGAGACCCAGTACTTC. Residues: CASSLVAGEVPGQETQYF.

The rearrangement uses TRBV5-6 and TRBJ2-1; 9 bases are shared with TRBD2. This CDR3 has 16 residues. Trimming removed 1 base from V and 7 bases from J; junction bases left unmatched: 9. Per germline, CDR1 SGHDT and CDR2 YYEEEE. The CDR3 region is CASSLIRGRAANEQFF. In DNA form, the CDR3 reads TGTGCCAGCAGCTTGATCCGCGGGAGGGCCGCGAATGAGCAGTTCTTC.

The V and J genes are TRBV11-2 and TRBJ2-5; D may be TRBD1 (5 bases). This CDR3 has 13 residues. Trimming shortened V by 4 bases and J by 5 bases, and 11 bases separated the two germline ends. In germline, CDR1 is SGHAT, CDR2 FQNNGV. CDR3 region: CASSSSGMETQYF. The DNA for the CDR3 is TGTGCCAGCAGCTCCTCAGGGATGGAGACCCAGTACTTC.

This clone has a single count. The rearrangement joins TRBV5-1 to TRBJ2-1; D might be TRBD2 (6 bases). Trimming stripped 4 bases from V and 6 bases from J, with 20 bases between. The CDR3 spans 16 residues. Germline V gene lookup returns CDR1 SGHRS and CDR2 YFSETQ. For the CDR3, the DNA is TGCGCCAGCAGCCTAGGGACTGTACAAGGGTCCAATGAGCAGTTCTTC. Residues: CASSLGTVQGSNEQFF.

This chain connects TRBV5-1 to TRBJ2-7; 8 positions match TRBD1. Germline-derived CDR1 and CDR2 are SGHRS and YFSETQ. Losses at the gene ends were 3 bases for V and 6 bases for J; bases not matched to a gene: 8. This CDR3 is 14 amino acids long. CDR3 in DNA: TGCGCCAGCAGCTCGGGCGACAGGGGAAGCGAGCAGTACTTC. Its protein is CASSSGDRGSEQYF.

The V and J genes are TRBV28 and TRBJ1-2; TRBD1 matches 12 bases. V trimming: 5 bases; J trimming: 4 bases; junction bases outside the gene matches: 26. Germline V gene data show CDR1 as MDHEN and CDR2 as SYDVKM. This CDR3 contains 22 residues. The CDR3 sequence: CASSVTGTGGASVESTLYGYTF. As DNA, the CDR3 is TGTGCCAGCAGTGTAACCGGGACAGGGGGCGCGTCGGTTGAGTCGACCCTCTATGGCTACACCTTC.